The source of this T cell receptor (beta chain) is a study of T cell repertoires in cytomegalovirus infection (dated by TCRdb to about 2019). With regard to the full study: Because public TCR beta signatures pointed to carriage of CMV infection together with the matching HLA type, the HLA type of each donor mattered for the analysis. What the study reported, not specific to this receptor: In both this cohort and an independent cohort of approximately 350 donors, the cumulative frequency of public TCR beta family members distinguished carriers of CMV infection plus the relevant HLA type. The ex vivo response was dominated by HLA-C-restricted CMV-specific TCR beta clonotypes, which also provided the single most frequent clonotype in two of eight donors.

From V the trimming removes 4 bases and from J it removes 3 bases, while the gene matches leave 19 bases of the junction unaccounted for. The CDR3, from cysteine to phenylalanine, totals 19 residues. The kept DNA is CDR3 alone, 57 bases in frame from the first base. Taken from the germline V gene, the CDR1 and CDR2 loops are SGHTA and FQGNSA. There are many counts of this clonotype. The clone's antigen remains unknown. No much larger clone is present one base from it, and per-base qualities are unavailable. TCRdb lists the instrument as Illumina HiSeq 1500. The public reads were reprocessed in TCRdb via fastp at Q25 and MiXCR, keeping in-frame beta chains. CDR3 protein duplicates are merged, each entry listing the most common genes and DNA. In all, the sample holds about 140,000 distinct CDR3 sequences, and 5% to 6.5% of those were seen once. The ten largest clones take up 15% to 20% of the sample.

The chain links TRBV7-2 with TRBJ2-7, and TRBD1 matches 9 of the central bases. This TCR came from a human donor in good health (CMV status not recorded). Some clones in this sample may be carry-over from other donors' samples. The sample consisted of PBMCs. The CDR3 protein is CASSSRPQQGASTIYEQYF. The DNA reads as follows: TGTGCCAGCAGCTCCCGTCCACAACAGGGGGCGTCCACAATCTACGAGCAGTACTTC.